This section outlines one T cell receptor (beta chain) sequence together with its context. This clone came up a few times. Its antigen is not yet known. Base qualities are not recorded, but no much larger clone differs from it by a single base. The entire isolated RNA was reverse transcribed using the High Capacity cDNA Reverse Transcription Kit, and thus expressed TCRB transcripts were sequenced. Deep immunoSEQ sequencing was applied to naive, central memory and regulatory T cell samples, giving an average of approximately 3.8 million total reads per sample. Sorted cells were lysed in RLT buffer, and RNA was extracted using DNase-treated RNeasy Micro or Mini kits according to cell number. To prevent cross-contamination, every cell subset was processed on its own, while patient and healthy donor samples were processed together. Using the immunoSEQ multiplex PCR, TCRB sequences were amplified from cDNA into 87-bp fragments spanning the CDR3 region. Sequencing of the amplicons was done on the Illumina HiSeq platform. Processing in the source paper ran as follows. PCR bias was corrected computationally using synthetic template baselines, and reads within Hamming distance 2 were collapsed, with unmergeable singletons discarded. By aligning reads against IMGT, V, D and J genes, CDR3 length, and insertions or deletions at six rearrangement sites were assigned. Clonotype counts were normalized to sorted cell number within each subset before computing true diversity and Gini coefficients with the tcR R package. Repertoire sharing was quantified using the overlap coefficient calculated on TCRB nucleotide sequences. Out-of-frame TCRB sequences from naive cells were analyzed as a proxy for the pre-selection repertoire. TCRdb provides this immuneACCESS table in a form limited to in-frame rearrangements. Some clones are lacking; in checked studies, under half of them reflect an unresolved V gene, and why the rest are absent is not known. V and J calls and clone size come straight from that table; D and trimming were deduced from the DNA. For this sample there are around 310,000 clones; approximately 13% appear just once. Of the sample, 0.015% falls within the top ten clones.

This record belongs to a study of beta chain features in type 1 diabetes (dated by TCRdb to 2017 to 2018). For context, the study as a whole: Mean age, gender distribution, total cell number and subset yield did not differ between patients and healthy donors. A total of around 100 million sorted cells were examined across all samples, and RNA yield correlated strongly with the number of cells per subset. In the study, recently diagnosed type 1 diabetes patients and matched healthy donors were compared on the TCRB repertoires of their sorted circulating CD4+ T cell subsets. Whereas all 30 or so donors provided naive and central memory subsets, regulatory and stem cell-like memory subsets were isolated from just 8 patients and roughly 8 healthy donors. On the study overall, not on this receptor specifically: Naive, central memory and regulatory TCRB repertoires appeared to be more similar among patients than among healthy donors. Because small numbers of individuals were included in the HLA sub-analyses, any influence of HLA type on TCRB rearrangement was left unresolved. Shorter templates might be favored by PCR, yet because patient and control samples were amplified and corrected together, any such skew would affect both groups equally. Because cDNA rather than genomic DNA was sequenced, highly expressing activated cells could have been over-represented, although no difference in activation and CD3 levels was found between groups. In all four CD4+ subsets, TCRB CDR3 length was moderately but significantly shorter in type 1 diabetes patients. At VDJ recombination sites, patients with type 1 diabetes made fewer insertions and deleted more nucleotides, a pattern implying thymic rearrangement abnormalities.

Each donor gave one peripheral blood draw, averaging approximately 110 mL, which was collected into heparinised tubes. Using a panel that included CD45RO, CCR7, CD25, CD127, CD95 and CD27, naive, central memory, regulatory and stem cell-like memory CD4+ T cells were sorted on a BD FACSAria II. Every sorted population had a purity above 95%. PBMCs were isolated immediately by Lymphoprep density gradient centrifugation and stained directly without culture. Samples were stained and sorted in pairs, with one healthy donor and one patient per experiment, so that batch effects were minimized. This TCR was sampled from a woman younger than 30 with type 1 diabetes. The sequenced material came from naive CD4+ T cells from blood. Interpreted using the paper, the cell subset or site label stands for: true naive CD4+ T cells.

CDR3 protein: CASRDSSYNEQFF. The nucleotides read TGCGCCAGCAGAGACAGCTCCTACAATGAGCAGTTCTTC. The sequence links TRBV5-1 to TRBJ2-1; the D segment could be TRBD1, given 5 matching bases. V drops 5 bases and J drops 0 bases, leaving 6 bases in between. The CDR3 numbers 13 residues from cysteine through phenylalanine. The read is trimmed to its CDR3 DNA, 39 bases read in frame from base 1. The germline V gene yields SGHRS for CDR1 and YFSETQ for CDR2.